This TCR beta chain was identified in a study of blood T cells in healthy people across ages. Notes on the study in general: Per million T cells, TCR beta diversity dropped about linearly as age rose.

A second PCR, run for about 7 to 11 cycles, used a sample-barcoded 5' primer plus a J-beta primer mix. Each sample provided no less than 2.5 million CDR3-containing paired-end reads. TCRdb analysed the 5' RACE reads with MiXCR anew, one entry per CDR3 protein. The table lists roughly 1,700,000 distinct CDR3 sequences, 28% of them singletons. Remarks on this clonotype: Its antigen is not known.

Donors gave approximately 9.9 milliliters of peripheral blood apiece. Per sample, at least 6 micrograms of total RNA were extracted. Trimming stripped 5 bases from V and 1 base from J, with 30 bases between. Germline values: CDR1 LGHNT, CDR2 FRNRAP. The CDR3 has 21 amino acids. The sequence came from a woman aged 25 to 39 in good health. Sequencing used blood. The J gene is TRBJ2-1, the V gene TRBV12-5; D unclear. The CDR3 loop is CASGHLRTKSGPSVSYNEQFF. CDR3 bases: TGTGCTAGTGGTCATCTAAGAACCAAATCCGGACCATCAGTATCCTACAATGAGCAGTTCTTC.